This T cell receptor beta chain originates from a study of T cells in Graves' hyperthyroidism and ophthalmopathy. Researchers amplified the TCR beta CDR3 regions from RNA transcripts. First-round RT-PCR with HTBI primers amplified the TCR CDR3 region. One entry per CDR3 protein, called by TCRdb with MiXCR from the multiplex PCR reads. The data contain a few hundred thousand distinct CDR3 sequences, 14% of them singletons. The sample holds many counts of this clonotype. The CDR3 has 14 amino acids. CDR1 and CDR2 from the germline V gene are SQVTM and ANQGSEA. Trimming removed 4 bases from V and 2 bases from J, with 14 bases in between. Clinical symptoms, serum thyroxine, TRAb, thyroid ultrasound and orbital computed tomography informed diagnoses.

The genes are TRBV29-1 and TRBJ2-5; D not resolved. Material for sequencing was blood. This clonotype originated in a woman aged 40 to 50 with Graves' hyperthyroidism. CDR3 region: CSVGRSGPQETQYF. The DNA of the CDR3 is TGCAGCGTTGGGAGATCCGGGCCTCAAGAGACCCAGTACTTC.